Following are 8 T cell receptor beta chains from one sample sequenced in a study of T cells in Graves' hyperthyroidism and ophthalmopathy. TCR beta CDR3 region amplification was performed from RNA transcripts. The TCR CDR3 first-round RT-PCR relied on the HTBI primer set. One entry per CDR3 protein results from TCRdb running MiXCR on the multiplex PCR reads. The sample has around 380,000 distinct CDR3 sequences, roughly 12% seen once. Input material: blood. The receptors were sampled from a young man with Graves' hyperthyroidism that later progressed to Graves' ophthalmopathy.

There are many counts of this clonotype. The CDR3 coding sequence is TGTGCCAGCAGCTTGGCCGGGGGGGGCTTTGAGCAGTTCTTC. Translated: CASSLAGGGFEQFF. The chain couples TRBV5-5 to TRBJ2-1; 8 nucleotides match TRBD2. Germline values: CDR1 SGHKS, CDR2 YYEKEE (reference sequence). The length of the CDR3 is 14 residues. Losses at the gene ends were 0 bases for V and 9 bases for J; bases not matched to a gene: 5. Full variable domain (remainder filled in from reference TRBV5-5 and TRBJ2-1): DAGVTQSPTHLIKTRGQQVTLRCSPISGHKSVSWYQQVLGQGPQFIFQYYEKEERGRGNFPDRFSARQFPNYSSELNVNALLLGDSALYLCASSLAGGGFEQFFGPGTRLTVL.

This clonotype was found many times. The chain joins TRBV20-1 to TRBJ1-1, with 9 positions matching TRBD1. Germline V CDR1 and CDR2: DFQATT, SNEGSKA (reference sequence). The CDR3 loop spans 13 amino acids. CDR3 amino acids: CRAPGQGWTEAFF. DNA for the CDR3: TGCAGAGCGCCGGGACAGGGATGGACTGAAGCTTTCTTT.

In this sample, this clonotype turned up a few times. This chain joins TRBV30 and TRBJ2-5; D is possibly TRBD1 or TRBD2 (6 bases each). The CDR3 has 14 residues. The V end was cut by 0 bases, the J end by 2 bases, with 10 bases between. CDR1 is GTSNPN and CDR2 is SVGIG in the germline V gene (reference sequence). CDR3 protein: CAWSVGGIQETQYF. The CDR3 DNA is TGTGCCTGGAGTGTAGGGGGGATACAAGAGACCCAGTACTTC.

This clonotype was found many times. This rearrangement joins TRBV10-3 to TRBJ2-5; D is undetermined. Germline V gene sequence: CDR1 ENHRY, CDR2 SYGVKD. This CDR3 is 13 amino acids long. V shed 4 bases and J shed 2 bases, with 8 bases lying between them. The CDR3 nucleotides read TGTGCCATCAGTGCGGGCCCGCAAGAGACCCAGTACTTC. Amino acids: CAISAGPQETQYF.

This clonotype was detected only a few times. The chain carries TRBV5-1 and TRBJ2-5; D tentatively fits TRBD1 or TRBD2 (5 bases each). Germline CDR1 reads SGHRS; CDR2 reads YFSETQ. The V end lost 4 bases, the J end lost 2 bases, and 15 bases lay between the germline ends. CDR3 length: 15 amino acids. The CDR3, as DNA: TGCGCCAGCAGCCCCCGGAGAGGGGTTCAAGAGACCCAGTACTTC. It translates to CASSPRRGVQETQYF.

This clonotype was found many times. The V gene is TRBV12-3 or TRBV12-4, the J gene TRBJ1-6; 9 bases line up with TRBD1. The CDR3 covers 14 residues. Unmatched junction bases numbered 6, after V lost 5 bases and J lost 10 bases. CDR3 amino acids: CASSNRDRESPLHF. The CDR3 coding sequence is TGTGCCAGCAGTAACCGGGACAGGGAATCACCCCTCCACTTT.

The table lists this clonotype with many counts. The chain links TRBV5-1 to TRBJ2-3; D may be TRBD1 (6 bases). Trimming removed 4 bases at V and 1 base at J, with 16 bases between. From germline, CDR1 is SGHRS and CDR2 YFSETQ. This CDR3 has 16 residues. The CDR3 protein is CASSALQGGGTDTQYF. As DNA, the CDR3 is TGCGCCAGCAGCGCATTACAGGGTGGCGGCACAGATACGCAGTATTTT. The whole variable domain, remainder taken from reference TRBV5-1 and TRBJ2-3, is KAGVTQTPRYLIKTRGQQVTLSCSPISGHRSVSWYQQTPGQGLQFLFEYFSETQRNKGNFPGRFSGRQFSNSRSEMNVSTLELGDSALYLCASSALQGGGTDTQYFGPGTRLTVL.

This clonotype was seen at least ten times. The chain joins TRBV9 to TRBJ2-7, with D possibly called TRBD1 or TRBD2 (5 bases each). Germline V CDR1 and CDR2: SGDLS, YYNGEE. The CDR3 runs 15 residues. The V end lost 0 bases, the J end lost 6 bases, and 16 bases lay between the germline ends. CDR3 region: CASSVVLGVGSEQYF. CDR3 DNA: TGTGCCAGCAGCGTAGTACTAGGGGTGGGTTCCGAGCAGTACTTC.